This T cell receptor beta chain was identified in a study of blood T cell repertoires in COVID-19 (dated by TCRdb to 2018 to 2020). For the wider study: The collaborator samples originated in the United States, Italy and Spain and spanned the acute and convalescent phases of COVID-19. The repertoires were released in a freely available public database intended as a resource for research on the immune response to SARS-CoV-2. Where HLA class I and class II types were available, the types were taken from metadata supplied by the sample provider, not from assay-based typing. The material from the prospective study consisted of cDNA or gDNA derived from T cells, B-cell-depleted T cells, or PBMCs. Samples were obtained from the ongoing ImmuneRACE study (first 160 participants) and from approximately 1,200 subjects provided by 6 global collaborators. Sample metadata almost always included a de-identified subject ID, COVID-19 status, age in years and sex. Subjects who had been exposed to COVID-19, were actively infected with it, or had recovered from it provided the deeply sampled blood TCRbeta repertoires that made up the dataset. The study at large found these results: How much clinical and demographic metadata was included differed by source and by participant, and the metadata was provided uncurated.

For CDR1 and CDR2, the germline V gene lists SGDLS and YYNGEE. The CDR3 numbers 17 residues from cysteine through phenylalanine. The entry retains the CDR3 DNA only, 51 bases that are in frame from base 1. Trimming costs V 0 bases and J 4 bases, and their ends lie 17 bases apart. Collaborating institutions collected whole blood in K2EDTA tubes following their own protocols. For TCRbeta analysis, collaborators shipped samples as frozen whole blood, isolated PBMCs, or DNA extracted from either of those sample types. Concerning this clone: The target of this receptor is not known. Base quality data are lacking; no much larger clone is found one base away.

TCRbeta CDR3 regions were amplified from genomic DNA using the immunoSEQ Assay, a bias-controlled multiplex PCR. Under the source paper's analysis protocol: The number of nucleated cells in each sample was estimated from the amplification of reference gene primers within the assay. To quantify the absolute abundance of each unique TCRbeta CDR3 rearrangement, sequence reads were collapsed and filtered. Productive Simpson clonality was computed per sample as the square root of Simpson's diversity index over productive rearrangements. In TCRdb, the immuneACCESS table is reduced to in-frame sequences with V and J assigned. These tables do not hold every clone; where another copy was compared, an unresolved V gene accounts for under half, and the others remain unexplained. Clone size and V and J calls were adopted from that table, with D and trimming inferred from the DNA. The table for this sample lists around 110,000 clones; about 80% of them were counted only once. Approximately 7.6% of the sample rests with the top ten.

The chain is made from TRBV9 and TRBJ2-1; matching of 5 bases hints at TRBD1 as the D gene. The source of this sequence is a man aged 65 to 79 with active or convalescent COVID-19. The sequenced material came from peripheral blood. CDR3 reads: CASSVGHRPHLYNEQFF. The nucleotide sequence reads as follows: TGTGCCAGCAGCGTAGGCCACAGGCCTCACTTATACAATGAGCAGTTCTTC.